A selection of T cell receptor beta chains follows, all from one sample in a study of beta chain features in type 1 diabetes. The method was immunoSEQ multiplex PCR; TCRdb's version includes in-frame clones alone and lacks a portion of them. The sample comprises 250,000 to 350,000 clones, roughly 15% of which are singletons, and more than 6.5% rests with the top ten. The source material was central memory CD4+ T cells from blood. Receptors originate from a man under 40 in good health. Each CDR3 is given with its conserved first and last residue. Fields, in order: D gene, clone size, J gene, V gene, CDR3 protein, CDR3 DNA. A D gene is named only where the DNA matches it firmly. Some rows have no size entry. The others give once, few or many, or a class for an expanded clone.

TRBD1,many,TRBJ2-1,TRBV6-6,CASGDSYNEQFF,TGTGCCAGCGGGGACAGCTACAATGAGCAGTTCTTC
-,few,TRBJ1-2,TRBV19,CASGSQGQTRLGYTF,TGTGCCAGTGGTTCCCAAGGCCAGACCAGGTTGGGCTACACCTTC
-,-,TRBJ2-7,TRBV7-7,CASSFRRGGHEQYF,TGTGCCAGCAGCTTTCGCAGGGGTGGCCACGAGCAGTACTTC
-,-,TRBJ1-2,TRBV4-3,CASSLQGSPGSYTF,TGCGCCAGCAGCCTACAAGGTAGTCCGGGTAGCTACACCTTC
-,few,TRBJ1-3,TRBV7-2,CASSLESSRNTIYF,TGTGCCAGCAGCTTAGAGTCTTCTAGAAACACCATATATTTT
-,-,TRBJ1-1,TRBV6-1,CASSERGGNTEAFF,TGTGCCAGCAGTGAAAGGGGAGGAAACACTGAAGCTTTCTTT
-,few,TRBJ2-1,TRBV29-1,CSAAGGFRDEQFF,TGCAGCGCTGCCGGGGGATTTAGGGATGAGCAGTTCTTC
-,-,TRBJ1-5,TRBV30,CAWSVYGLTNQPQHF,TGTGCCTGGAGTGTATACGGGCTAACCAATCAGCCCCAGCATTTT
-,few,TRBJ1-5,TRBV13,CASSLDRNQPQHF,TGTGCCAGCAGCCTCGACAGAAATCAGCCCCAGCATTTT
-,-,TRBJ2-5,TRBV5-1,CASSLRADQTQYF,TGCGCCAGCAGCCTGAGAGCCGATCAGACCCAGTACTTC
-,-,TRBJ2-6,TRBV30,CAWSAGANVLTF,TGTGCCTGGAGTGCCGGGGCCAACGTCCTGACTTTC
-,-,TRBJ2-1,TRBV4-1,CASPTWRNYNEQFF,TGCGCCAGCCCGACCTGGCGGAACTACAATGAGCAGTTCTTC
-,-,TRBJ2-3,TRBV25-1,CASSEGAVSTDTQYF,TGTGCCAGCAGTGAAGGGGCGGTCAGCACAGATACGCAGTATTTT
-,few,TRBJ2-6,TRBV5-4,CASSPDRTGANVLTF,TGTGCCAGCAGCCCCGATCGGACTGGGGCCAACGTCCTGACTTTC
-,few,TRBJ1-1,TRBV6-5,CASRTLGNTEAFF,TGTGCCAGCAGAACACTAGGGAACACTGAAGCTTTCTTT
-,-,TRBJ1-5,TRBV6-1,CASDGQNRGQPQHF,TGTGCCAGCGATGGACAGAATAGGGGACAGCCCCAGCATTTT
TRBD2,many,TRBJ2-1,TRBV2,CASSELAGGGEQFF,TGTGCCAGCAGCGAACTAGCGGGAGGTGGTGAGCAGTTCTTC
-,few,TRBJ2-1,TRBV7-9,CASSLVEDEQFF,TGTGCCAGCAGCTTAGTAGAGGATGAGCAGTTCTTC
-,-,TRBJ1-2,TRBV5-4,CASSQVKRNREDGYTF,TGTGCCAGCAGCCAAGTTAAAAGGAACAGGGAGGATGGCTACACCTTC
-,-,TRBJ2-3,TRBV4-3,CASSQVLTSDSTDTQYF,TGCGCCAGCAGCCAAGTACTAACCAGCGACAGCACAGATACGCAGTATTTT
TRBD1,many,TRBJ2-5,TRBV15,CATSGYVGQGEETQYF,TGTGCCACCAGCGGATACGTAGGACAGGGGGAAGAGACCCAGTACTTC
TRBD2,many,TRBJ2-5,TRBV9,CASSVDSGRGETQYF,TGTGCCAGCAGCGTCGATAGCGGGAGAGGAGAGACCCAGTACTTC
TRBD2,many,TRBJ2-3,TRBV4-2,CASSQGKPSGSGADTQYF,TGTGCCAGCAGCCAAGGCAAGCCCAGCGGGAGTGGGGCAGATACGCAGTATTTT
-,many,TRBJ2-7,TRBV7-2,CASSLAGDLYEQYF,TGTGCCAGCAGCTTAGCCGGGGACCTCTACGAGCAGTACTTC
-,-,TRBJ1-4,TRBV7-9,CASSLVRQGTEKLFF,TGTGCCAGCAGCTTAGTTCGGCAGGGGACTGAAAAACTGTTTTTT
-,few,TRBJ2-1,TRBV7-2,CASSLAEGYYNEQFF,TGTGCCAGCAGCTTAGCGGAGGGTTACTACAATGAGCAGTTCTTC
-,-,TRBJ1-1,TRBV10-3,CAISEGRANTEAFF,TGTGCCATCAGTGAAGGCAGGGCGAACACTGAAGCTTTCTTT
TRBD1,-,TRBJ2-1,TRBV6-4,CASSLTRTGRYNEQFF,TGTGCCAGCAGTCTGACGCGGACAGGGAGGTACAATGAGCAGTTCTTC
-,-,TRBJ1-2,TRBV4-2,CASSQGPKSNYGYTF,TGTGCCAGCAGCCAAGGTCCTAAGAGCAACTATGGCTACACCTTC
TRBD1,-,TRBJ2-5,TRBV5-6,CASTKGARETQYF,TGTGCCAGCACCAAGGGGGCCCGAGAGACCCAGTACTTC